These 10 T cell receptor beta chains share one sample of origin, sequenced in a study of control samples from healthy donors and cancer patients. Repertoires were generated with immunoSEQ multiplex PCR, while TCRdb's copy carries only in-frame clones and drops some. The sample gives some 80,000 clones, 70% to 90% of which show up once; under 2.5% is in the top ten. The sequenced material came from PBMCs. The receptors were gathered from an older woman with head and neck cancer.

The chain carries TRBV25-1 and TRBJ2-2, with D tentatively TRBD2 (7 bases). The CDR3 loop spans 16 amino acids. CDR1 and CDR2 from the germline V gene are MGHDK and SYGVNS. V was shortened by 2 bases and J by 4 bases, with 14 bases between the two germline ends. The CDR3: CASSERGGASTGELFF. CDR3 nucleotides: TGTGCCAGCAGTGAACGAGGGGGGGCGAGCACCGGGGAGCTGTTTTTT.

CDR3 in amino acids: CASKSGLVNTEAFF. In nucleotides, the CDR3 is TGCGCCAGCAAATCAGGGTTGGTGAACACTGAAGCTTTCTTT. V and J are TRBV5-1 and TRBJ1-1; TRBD1 might be the D (5 bases). In germline, CDR1 is SGHRS, CDR2 YFSETQ. The ends were cut back, 6 bases at V and 0 bases at J, with 12 bases in the middle. The CDR3 runs 14 residues.

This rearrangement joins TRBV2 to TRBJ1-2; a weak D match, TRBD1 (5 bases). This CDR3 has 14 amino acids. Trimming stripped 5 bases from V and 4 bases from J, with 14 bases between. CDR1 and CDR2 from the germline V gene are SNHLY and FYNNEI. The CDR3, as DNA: TGTGCCAGCAGTCCGATTTCCGGGGGCTATGGCTACACCTTC. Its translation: CASSPISGGYGYTF.

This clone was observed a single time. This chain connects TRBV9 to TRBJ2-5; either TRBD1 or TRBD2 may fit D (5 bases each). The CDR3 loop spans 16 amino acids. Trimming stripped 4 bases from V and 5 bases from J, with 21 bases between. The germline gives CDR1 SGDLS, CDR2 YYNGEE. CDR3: CASSSPGRSVVETQYF. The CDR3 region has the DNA TGTGCCAGCAGCTCCCCGGGACGGTCCGTTGTGGAGACCCAGTACTTC.

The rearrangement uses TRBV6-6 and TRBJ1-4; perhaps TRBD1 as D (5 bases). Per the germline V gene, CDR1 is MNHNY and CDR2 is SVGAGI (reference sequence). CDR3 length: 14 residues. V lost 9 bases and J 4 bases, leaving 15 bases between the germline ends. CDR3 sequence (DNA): TGTGCCAGTATTGGGGCGAGTAGTAATGAAAAACTGTTTTTT. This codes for CASIGASSNEKLFF.

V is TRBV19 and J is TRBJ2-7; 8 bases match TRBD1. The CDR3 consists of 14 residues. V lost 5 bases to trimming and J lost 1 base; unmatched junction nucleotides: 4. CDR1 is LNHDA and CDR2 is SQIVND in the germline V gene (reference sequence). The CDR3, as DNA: TGTGCCAGTAGTCCATGGACAGGGTCCTACGAGCAGTACTTC. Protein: CASSPWTGSYEQYF. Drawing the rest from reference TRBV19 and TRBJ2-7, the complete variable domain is DGGITQSPKYLFRKEGQNVTLSCEQNLNHDAMYWYRQDPGQGLRLIYYSQIVNDFQKGDIAEGYSVSREKKESFPLTVTSAQKNPTAFYLCASSPWTGSYEQYFGPGTRLTVT.

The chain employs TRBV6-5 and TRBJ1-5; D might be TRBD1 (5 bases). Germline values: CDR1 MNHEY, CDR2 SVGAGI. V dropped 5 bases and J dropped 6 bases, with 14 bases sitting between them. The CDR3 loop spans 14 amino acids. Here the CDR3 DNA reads TGTGCCAGCAGTCCGGACACCGGGGCTCAGCCCCAGCATTTT. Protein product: CASSPDTGAQPQHF.

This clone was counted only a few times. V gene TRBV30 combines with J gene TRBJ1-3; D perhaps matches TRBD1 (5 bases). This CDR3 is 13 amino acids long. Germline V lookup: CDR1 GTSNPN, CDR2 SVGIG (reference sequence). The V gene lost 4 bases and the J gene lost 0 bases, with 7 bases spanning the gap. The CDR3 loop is CAWMDNSGNTIYF. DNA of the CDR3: TGTGCCTGGATGGACAACTCTGGAAACACCATATATTTT.

The CDR3 reads CASGSGTGREQYF. CDR3 DNA: TGTGCCAGCGGGTCCGGGACAGGGCGGGAGCAGTACTTC. The rearrangement uses TRBV6-6 and TRBJ2-7; TRBD1 aligns across 9 bases. Looked up from germline, CDR1 is MNHNY and CDR2 is SVGAGI (reference sequence). The CDR3 runs 13 residues. The V segment lost 8 bases and the J segment 7 bases; nucleotides outside the gene matches: 9.

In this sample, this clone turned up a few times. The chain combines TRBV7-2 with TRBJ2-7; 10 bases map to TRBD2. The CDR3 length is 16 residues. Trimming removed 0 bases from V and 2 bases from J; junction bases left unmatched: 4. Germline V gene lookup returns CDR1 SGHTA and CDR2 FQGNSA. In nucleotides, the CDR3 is TGTGCCAGCAGCTTAGCTCCAGCGGGAGGGACCTACGAGCAGTACTTC. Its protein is CASSLAPAGGTYEQYF.